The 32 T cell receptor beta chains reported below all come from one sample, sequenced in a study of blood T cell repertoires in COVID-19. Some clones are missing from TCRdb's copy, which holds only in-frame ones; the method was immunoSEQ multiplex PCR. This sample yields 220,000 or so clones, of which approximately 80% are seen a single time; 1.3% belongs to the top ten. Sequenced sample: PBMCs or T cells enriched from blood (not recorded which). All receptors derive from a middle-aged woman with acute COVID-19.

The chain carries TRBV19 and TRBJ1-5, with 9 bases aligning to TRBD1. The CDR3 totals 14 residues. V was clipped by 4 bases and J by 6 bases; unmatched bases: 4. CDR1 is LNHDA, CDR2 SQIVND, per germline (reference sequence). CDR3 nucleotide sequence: TGTGCCAGTAGTAGGGACAGGGAGGGTCAGCCCCAGCATTTT. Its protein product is CASSRDREGQPQHF.

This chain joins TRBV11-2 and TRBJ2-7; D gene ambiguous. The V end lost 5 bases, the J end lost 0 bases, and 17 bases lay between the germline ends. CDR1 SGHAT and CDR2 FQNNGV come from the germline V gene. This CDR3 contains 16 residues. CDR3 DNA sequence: TGTGCCAGCAGCCCACACGTCGCGTCTAGCTCCTACGAGCAGTACTTC. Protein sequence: CASSPHVASSSYEQYF.

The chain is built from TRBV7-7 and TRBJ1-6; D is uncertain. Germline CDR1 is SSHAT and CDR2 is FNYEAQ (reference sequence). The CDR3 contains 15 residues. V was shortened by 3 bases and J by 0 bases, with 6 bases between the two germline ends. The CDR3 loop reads CASSLSSSYNSPLHF. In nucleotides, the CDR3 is TGTGCCAGCAGCTTGTCCAGCTCCTATAATTCACCCCTCCACTTT.

The CDR3 nucleotides are TGTGCCAGCAGACCCCGGACAGGGTCAGGGACTGAAGCTTTCTTT. Encoded protein: CASRPRTGSGTEAFF. The chain couples TRBV5-6 to TRBJ1-1; the match to TRBD1 covers 8 bases. Trimming at V came to 5 bases and at J to 5 bases, leaving 11 bases not matched to a gene. Germline assignment: CDR1 SGHDT and CDR2 YYEEEE. CDR3 length equals 15 residues. The whole variable domain, remainder taken from reference TRBV5-6 and TRBJ1-1, is DAGVTQSPTHLIKTRGQQVTLRCSPKSGHDTVSWYQQALGQGPQFIFQYYEEEERQRGNFPDRFSGHQFPNYSSELNVNALLLGDSALYLCASRPRTGSGTEAFFGQGTRLTVV.

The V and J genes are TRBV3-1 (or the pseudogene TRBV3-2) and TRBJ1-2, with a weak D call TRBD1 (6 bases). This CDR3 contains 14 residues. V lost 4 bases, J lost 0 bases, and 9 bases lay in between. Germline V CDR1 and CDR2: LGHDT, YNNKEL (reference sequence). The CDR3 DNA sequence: TGTGCCAGCAGCCGAGGGACATCTAACTATGGCTACACCTTC. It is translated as CASSRGTSNYGYTF.

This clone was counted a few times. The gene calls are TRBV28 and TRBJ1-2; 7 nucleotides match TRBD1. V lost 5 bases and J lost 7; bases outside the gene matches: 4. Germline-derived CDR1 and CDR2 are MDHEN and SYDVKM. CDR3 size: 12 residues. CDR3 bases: TGTGCCAGCAGTGACAGGGTCCGTGGCTACACCTTC. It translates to CASSDRVRGYTF.

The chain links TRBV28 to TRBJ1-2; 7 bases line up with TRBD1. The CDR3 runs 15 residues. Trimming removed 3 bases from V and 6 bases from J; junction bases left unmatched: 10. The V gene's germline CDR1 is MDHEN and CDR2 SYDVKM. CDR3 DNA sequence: TGTGCCAGCAGTTTGTTAGACAGGGTAGGCGATGGCTACACCTTC. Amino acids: CASSLLDRVGDGYTF.

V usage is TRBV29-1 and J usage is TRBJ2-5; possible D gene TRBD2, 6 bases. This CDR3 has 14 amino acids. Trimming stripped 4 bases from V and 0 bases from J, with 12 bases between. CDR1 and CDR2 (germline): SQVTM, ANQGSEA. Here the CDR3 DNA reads TGCAGCGTTGGGGAGGCCGAGTACCAAGAGACCCAGTACTTC. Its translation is CSVGEAEYQETQYF.

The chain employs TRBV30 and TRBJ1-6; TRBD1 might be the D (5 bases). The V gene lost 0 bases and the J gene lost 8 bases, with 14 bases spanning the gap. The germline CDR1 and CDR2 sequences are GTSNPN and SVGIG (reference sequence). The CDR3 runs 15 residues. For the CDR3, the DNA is TGTGCCTGGAGTGTACGGAGGGGACCCTATTCACCCCTCCACTTT. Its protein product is CAWSVRRGPYSPLHF.

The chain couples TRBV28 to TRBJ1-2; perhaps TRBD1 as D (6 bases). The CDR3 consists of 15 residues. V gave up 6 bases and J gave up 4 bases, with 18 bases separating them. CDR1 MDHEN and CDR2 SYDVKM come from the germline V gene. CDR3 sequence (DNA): TGTGCCAGCAGCCCCAACGACAGGCGCCTCTATGGCTACACCTTC. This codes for CASSPNDRRLYGYTF.

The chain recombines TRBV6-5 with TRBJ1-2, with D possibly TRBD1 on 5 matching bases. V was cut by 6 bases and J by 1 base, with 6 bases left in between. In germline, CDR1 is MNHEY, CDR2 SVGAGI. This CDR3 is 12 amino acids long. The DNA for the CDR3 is TGTGCCAGCAGCAGGGTTAACTATGGCTACACCTTC. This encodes CASSRVNYGYTF.

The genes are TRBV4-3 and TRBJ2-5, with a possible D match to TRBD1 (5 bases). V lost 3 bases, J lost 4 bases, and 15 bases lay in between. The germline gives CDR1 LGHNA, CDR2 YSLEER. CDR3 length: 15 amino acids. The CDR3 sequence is CASSQAGLSGETQYF. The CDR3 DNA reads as TGCGCCAGCAGCCAGGCAGGGCTAAGTGGAGAGACCCAGTACTTC.

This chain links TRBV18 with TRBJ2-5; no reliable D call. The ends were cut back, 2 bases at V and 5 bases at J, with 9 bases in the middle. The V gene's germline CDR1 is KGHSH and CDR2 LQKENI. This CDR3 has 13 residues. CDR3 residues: CASSPDERETQYF. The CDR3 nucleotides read TGTGCCAGCTCACCAGATGAACGGGAGACCCAGTACTTC.

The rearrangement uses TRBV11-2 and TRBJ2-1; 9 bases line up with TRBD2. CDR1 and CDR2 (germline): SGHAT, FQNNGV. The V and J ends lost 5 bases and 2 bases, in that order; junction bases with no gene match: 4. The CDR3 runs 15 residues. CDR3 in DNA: TGTGCCAGCAGCCGACTAGCGGAGACCTACAATGAGCAGTTCTTC. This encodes CASSRLAETYNEQFF.

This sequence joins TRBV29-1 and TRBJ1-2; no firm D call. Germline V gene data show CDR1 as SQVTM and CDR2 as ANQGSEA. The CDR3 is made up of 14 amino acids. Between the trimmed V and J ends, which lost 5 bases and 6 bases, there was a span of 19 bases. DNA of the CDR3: TGCAGCGTTCACCGCCAGTCCGGGTCGGATGGCTACACCTTC. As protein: CSVHRQSGSDGYTF.

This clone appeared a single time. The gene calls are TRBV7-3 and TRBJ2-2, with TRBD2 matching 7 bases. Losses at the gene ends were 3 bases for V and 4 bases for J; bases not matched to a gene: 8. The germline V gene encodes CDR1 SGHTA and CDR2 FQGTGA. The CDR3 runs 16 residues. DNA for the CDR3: TGTGCCAGCAGCTTGAACCAGGGAGGGATCACCGGGGAGCTGTTTTTT. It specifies CASSLNQGGITGELFF. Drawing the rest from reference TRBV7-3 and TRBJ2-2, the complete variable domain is GAGVSQTPSNKVTEKGKYVELRCDPISGHTALYWYRQSLGQGPEFLIYFQGTGAADDSGLPNDRFFAVRPEGSVSTLKIQRTERGDSAVYLCASSLNQGGITGELFFGEGSRLTVL.

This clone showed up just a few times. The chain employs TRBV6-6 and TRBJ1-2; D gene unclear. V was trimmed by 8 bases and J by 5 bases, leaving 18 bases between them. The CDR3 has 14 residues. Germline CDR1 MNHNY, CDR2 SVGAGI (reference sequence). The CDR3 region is CASSGNQAGYGYTF. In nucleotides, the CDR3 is TGTGCCAGCTCCGGGAACCAGGCCGGATATGGCTACACCTTC.

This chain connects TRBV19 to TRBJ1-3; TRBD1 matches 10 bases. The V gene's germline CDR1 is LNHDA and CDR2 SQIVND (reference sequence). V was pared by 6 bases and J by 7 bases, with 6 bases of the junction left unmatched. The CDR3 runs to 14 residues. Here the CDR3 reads CASRGTGEWNTIYF. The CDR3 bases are TGTGCCAGTAGAGGGACAGGGGAATGGAACACCATATATTTT.

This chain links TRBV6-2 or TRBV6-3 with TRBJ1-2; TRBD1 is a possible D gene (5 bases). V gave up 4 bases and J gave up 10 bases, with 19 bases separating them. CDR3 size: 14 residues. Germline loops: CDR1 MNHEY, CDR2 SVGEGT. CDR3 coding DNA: TGTGCCAGCAGTTGGGGCCCACCATGGGATGACTACACCTTC. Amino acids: CASSWGPPWDDYTF.

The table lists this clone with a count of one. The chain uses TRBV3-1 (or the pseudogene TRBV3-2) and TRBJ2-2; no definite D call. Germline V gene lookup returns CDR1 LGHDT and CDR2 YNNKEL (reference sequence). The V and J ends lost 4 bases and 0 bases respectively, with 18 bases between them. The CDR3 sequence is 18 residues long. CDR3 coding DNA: TGTGCCAGCAGCCCGCGTGGCGGAGATATAGCGAACACCGGGGAGCTGTTTTTT. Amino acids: CASSPRGGDIANTGELFF.

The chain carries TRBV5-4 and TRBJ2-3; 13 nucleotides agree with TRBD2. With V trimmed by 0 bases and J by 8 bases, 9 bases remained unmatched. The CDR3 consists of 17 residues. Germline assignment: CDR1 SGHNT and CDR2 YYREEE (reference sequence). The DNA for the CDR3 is TGTGCCAGCAGCTTGGAGTTAGGGACTAGCGGGGCGAGTACGCAGTATTTT. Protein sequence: CASSLELGTSGASTQYF.

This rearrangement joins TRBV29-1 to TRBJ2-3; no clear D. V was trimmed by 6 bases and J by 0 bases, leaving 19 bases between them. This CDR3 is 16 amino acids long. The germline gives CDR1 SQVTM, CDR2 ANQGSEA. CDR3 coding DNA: TGCAGCGTGGGTTCCCCCTTTGAGACTAGCACAGATACGCAGTATTTT. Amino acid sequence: CSVGSPFETSTDTQYF.

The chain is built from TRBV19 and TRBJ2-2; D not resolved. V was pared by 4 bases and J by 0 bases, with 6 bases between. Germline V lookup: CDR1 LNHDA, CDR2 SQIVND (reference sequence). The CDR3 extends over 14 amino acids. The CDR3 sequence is CASSRATNTGELFF. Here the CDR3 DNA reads TGTGCCAGTAGTAGGGCGACGAACACCGGGGAGCTGTTTTTT.

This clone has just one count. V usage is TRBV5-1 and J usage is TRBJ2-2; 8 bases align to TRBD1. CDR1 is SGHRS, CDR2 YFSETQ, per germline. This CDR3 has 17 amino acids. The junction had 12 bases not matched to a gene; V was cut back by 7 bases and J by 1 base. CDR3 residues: CASGPGQVVLNTGELFF. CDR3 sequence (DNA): TGCGCCAGCGGACCGGGACAGGTTGTCCTGAACACCGGGGAGCTGTTTTTT.

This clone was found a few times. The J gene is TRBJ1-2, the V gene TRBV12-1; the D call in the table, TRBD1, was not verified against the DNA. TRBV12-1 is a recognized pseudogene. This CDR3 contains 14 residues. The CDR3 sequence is CASSLHRANYGYTF. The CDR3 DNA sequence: TGTGCCAGCAGCTTACACAGGGCTAACTATGGCTACACCTTC.

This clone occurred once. Here the CDR3 reads CASSLSPGGLTQPQHF. CDR3 DNA sequence: TGTGCCAGCAGCTTATCCCCAGGGGGCTTGACTCAGCCCCAGCATTTT. The rearrangement joins TRBV7-9 to TRBJ1-5; 8 bases fit TRBD1. V lost 2 bases and J lost 6; bases outside the gene matches: 9. The CDR3 length is 16 residues. CDR1 and CDR2 from the germline V gene are SEHNR and FQNEAQ (reference sequence).

CDR3 in DNA: TGCGCCAGCAGCTGGGGTGGCAGACAGGGAATACAAGAGACCCAGTACTTC. Translating gives CASSWGGRQGIQETQYF. The rearrangement joins TRBV5-1 to TRBJ2-5; TRBD1 aligns across 7 bases. Germline trimming cut 3 bases from V and 2 bases from J; bases unmatched to any gene: 13. The CDR3 is 17 residues long. Germline values: CDR1 SGHRS, CDR2 YFSETQ.

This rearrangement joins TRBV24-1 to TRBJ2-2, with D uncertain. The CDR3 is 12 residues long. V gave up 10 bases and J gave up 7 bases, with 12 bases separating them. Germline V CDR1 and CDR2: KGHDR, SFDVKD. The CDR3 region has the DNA TGTGCCACTGGGCCGTCGGTCGGGGAGCTGTTTTTT. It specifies CATGPSVGELFF.

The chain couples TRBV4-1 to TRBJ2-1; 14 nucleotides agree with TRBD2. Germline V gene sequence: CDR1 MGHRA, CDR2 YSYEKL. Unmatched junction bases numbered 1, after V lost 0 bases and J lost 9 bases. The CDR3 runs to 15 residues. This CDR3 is CASSQEGLAGGEQFF. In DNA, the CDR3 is TGCGCCAGCAGCCAAGAAGGACTAGCGGGGGGTGAGCAGTTCTTC.

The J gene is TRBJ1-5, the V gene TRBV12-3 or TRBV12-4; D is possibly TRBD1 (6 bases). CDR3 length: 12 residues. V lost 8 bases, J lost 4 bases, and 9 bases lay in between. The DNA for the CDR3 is TGTGCCAGCCAGGGGCCAAATCAGCCCCAGCATTTT. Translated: CASQGPNQPQHF.

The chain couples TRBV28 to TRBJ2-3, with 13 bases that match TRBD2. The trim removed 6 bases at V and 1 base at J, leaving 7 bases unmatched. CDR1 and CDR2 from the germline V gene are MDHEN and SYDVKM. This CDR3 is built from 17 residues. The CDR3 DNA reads TGTGCCAGCAGCCGGACCGGGACTAGCGGGGGCACAGATACGCAGTATTTT. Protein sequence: CASSRTGTSGGTDTQYF. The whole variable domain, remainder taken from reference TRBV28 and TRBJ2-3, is DVKVTQSSRYLVKRTGEKVFLECVQDMDHENMFWYRQDPGLGLRLIYFSYDVKMKEKGDIPEGYSVSREKKERFSLILESASTNQTSMYLCASSRTGTSGGTDTQYFGPGTRLTVL.

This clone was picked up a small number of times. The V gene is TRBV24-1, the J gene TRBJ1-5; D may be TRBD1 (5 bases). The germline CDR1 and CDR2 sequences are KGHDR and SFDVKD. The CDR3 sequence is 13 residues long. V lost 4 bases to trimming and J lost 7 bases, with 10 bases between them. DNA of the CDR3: TGTGCCACCAGTGAGCCAGGGAAACAGCCCCAGCATTTT. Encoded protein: CATSEPGKQPQHF.